The 32 T cell receptor beta chains in this list originate from one sample, sequenced in a study of neoadjuvant anti-PD-1 for oral cavity cancer (dated by TCRdb to about 2021). The time point label of this sample denotes: after neoadjuvant nivolumab, at surgical resection. The library relied on the immunoSEQ multiplex PCR assay. TCRdb mirrors the immuneACCESS table, restricted to in-frame sequences. Some clones are absent from its copies; in checked studies, under half trace to an unresolved V gene, and the reason for the others is unknown. This sample has approximately 15,000 clones in its table, and approximately 74% of those were observed once. The leading ten clones occupy 2.8% of the sample. Material: PBMCs, obtained after nivolumab (anti-PD-1) treatment. The receptor source for this set is a person aged 35 to 85 with oral cavity squamous cell carcinoma.

The gene calls are TRBV7-3 and TRBJ2-3; D uncertain. CDR3 length: 14 residues. The ends were cut back, 2 bases at V and 0 bases at J, with 6 bases in the middle. Germline values: CDR1 SGHTA, CDR2 FQGTGA. The CDR3 nucleotides are TGTGCCAGCAGCTTATACCCCAGCACAGATACGCAGTATTTT. Encoded protein: CASSLYPSTDTQYF.

The chain links TRBV28 to TRBJ2-3; perhaps D is TRBD1 or TRBD2 (6 bases each). V shed 10 bases and J shed 6 bases, with 20 bases lying between them. Germline V CDR1 and CDR2: MDHEN, SYDVKM. There are 14 residues in the CDR3. CDR3 residues: CANSKGGSVDTQYF. Written as DNA, the CDR3 is TGTGCCAACTCTAAAGGGGGGAGCGTGGATACGCAGTATTTT. Full variable domain (rest looked up from reference TRBV28 and TRBJ2-3): DVKVTQSSRYLVKRTGEKVFLECVQDMDHENMFWYRQDPGLGLRLIYFSYDVKMKEKGDIPEGYSVSREKKERFSLILESASTNQTSMYLCANSKGGSVDTQYFGPGTRLTVL.

The chain has TRBV6-5 and TRBJ2-7; D unclear. Germline assignment: CDR1 MNHEY and CDR2 SVGAGI. The CDR3 sequence is 13 residues long. The ends were cut back, 4 bases at V and 1 base at J, with 8 bases in the middle. The CDR3 DNA is TGTGCCAGCAGTTCCCACAATTCCTACGAGCAGTACTTC. Translated, it gives CASSSHNSYEQYF.

The CDR3 DNA reads as TGTGCCAGCAGCCTCAGCGGCGGAAGAGGGGCAGATACGCAGTATTTT. It yields the protein CASSLSGGRGADTQYF. This chain connects TRBV7-3 to TRBJ2-3; D is tentatively TRBD1 or TRBD2 (5 bases each). V lost 5 bases and J lost 4, with 19 bases in between. Germline V gene lookup returns CDR1 SGHTA and CDR2 FQGTGA. This CDR3 has 16 residues.

This chain links TRBV11-3 with TRBJ2-3, with 10 bases that match TRBD2. The V gene end was trimmed by 1 base and the J gene end by 6 bases; junction bases not matched to a gene: 4. The CDR3 has 15 amino acids. From germline, CDR1 is SGHNT and CDR2 YENEEA. The CDR3 is CASSLVAGGVDTQYF. For the CDR3, the DNA is TGTGCCAGCAGCTTAGTAGCGGGAGGAGTCGATACGCAGTATTTT.

The gene calls are TRBV15 and TRBJ2-7; 7 bases align to TRBD1. Germline CDR1 reads LNHNV; CDR2 reads YYDKDF (reference sequence). The V and J ends lost 3 bases and 4 bases, in that order; junction bases with no gene match: 9. The CDR3 runs to 15 residues. The CDR3 spells CATSSKQGITYEQYF. The DNA of the CDR3 is TGTGCCACCAGCAGCAAACAGGGGATTACATACGAGCAGTACTTC. Using reference TRBV15 and TRBJ2-7 for the parts outside the CDR3, the full variable domain is DAMVIQNPRYQVTQFGKPVTLSCSQTLNHNVMYWYQQKSSQAPKLLFHYYDKDFNNEADTPDNFQSRRPNTSFCFLDIRSPGLGDTAMYLCATSSKQGITYEQYFGPGTRLTVT.

The chain is built from TRBV7-3 and TRBJ2-3; 9 positions match TRBD1. The CDR3 covers 16 residues. Trimming cost V 1 base and J 1 base; bases outside gene matches: 3. From germline, CDR1 is SGHTA and CDR2 FQGTGA. CDR3 in DNA: TGTGCCAGCAGCTTAAAGGGACAGGGCGGCACAGATACGCAGTATTTT. Its protein is CASSLKGQGGTDTQYF.

This chain connects TRBV5-1 to TRBJ2-3; 8 bases are shared with TRBD1. Trimming at V came to 4 bases and at J to 9 bases, leaving 13 bases not matched to a gene. This CDR3 spans 15 amino acids. Germline CDR1 is SGHRS and CDR2 is YFSETQ. The CDR3 DNA is TGCGCCAGCAGCGGAAACCCGGGACAGGAGAGCACGCAGTATTTT. It codes for CASSGNPGQESTQYF.

The chain recombines TRBV5-1 with TRBJ2-7; a weak D match, TRBD1 (5 bases). Germline V gives CDR1 SGHRS, CDR2 YFSETQ. The V gene lost 4 bases and the J gene lost 2 bases, with 16 bases spanning the gap. CDR3 size: 15 residues. CDR3 sequence reads: CASSEPGHSTYEQYF. The CDR3 coding sequence is TGCGCCAGCAGCGAACCCGGACACTCGACCTACGAGCAGTACTTC.

This chain joins TRBV7-9 and TRBJ2-7; no firm D call. The CDR3 sequence is 15 residues long. Trimming left V 1 base short and J 4 bases short, with 14 bases between. In germline, CDR1 is SEHNR, CDR2 FQNEAQ (reference sequence). In DNA form, the CDR3 reads TGTGCCAGCAGCTTAGATAATAGCCCCCGATACGAGCAGTACTTC. This gives the protein CASSLDNSPRYEQYF.

There are a few counts of this clone. V is TRBV6-1 and J is TRBJ1-2; D might be TRBD1 (6 bases). CDR1 MNHNS and CDR2 SASEGT come from the germline V gene. Trimming left V 5 bases short and J 6 bases short, with 19 bases between. The CDR3 runs to 15 residues. The CDR3 reads CASSSTGRDYDGYTF. Written as DNA, the CDR3 is TGTGCCAGCAGTTCTACAGGGAGAGATTATGATGGCTACACCTTC.

The chain recombines TRBV19 with TRBJ1-5, with D unresolved. The CDR3 contains 13 residues. Deletions cut 5 bases from V and 7 bases from J, with 12 bases between. Germline lookup yields CDR1 LNHDA and CDR2 SQIVND (reference sequence). The CDR3 DNA sequence: TGTGCCAGTAGTGTGCAAGTGGAACAGCCCCAGCATTTT. It translates to CASSVQVEQPQHF.

This clone was seen a handful of times. V is TRBV7-3 and J is TRBJ2-2; TRBD2 matches at 9 bases. The junction had 2 bases not matched to a gene; V was cut back by 5 bases and J by 1 base. Germline CDR1 SGHTA, CDR2 FQGTGA. The CDR3 covers 15 residues. The CDR3 DNA reads TGTGCCAGCAGCCAGACTAGCGGGAACACCGGGGAGCTGTTTTTT. This encodes CASSQTSGNTGELFF.

The V call is TRBV11-3, the J call TRBJ2-1, with 12 bases fitting TRBD2. The CDR3 runs 16 residues. Germline values: CDR1 SGHNT, CDR2 YENEEA. V shed 5 bases, J shed 7 bases, and the junction held 9 bases outside the gene matches. CDR3 in amino acids: CASSPRLAGDINEQFF. The CDR3 region has the DNA TGTGCCAGCAGCCCCAGACTAGCGGGAGATATTAATGAGCAGTTCTTC. Filled out from reference TRBV11-3 and TRBJ2-1, the complete variable domain reads EAGVVQSPRYKIIEKKQPVAFWCNPISGHNTLYWYLQNLGQGPELLIRYENEEAVDDSQLPKDRFSAERLKGVDSTLKIQPAELGDSAVYLCASSPRLAGDINEQFFGPGTRLTVL.

This clone appeared a few times. J is TRBJ1-1 and V is TRBV10-3; D perhaps matches TRBD1 (5 bases). Per the germline V gene, CDR1 is ENHRY and CDR2 is SYGVKD. The CDR3 totals 15 residues. V lost 3 bases, J lost 4 bases, and 15 bases lay in between. CDR3 bases: TGTGCCATCAGTGAAACAGGAGGAGATGGCACTGAAGCTTTCTTT. Protein product: CAISETGGDGTEAFF.

The chain combines TRBV7-8 with TRBJ1-4, with TRBD1 identical over 7 bases. Germline V gene sequence: CDR1 SGHVS, CDR2 FQNEAQ. This CDR3 has 14 residues. V shed 5 bases, J shed 8 bases, and the junction held 8 bases outside the gene matches. The CDR3 spells CASSRDRVGEKLFF. The CDR3 DNA sequence: TGTGCCAGCAGCCGTGACAGGGTTGGCGAAAAACTGTTTTTT. The full variable domain, with the rest looked up from reference TRBV7-8 and TRBJ1-4, is GAGVSQSPRYKVAKRGQDVALRCDPISGHVSLFWYQQALGQGPEFLTYFQNEAQLDKSGLPSDRFFAERPEGSVSTLKIQRTQQEDSAVYLCASSRDRVGEKLFFGSGTQLSVL.

The gene calls are TRBV11-2 and TRBJ2-3, with TRBD2 matching 13 bases. The germline CDR1 and CDR2 sequences are SGHAT and FQNNGV. The CDR3 is 17 residues long. The V segment lost 5 bases and the J segment 0 bases; nucleotides outside the gene matches: 5. The CDR3 is CASSLGLAGSSTDTQYF. The CDR3 DNA reads as TGTGCCAGCAGCCTGGGACTAGCGGGGTCTAGCACAGATACGCAGTATTTT.

This clone was counted a single time. This chain connects TRBV19 to TRBJ1-2, with TRBD1 matching 7 bases. This CDR3 is built from 14 residues. CDR1 is LNHDA and CDR2 is SQIVND in the germline V gene (reference sequence). The trim removed 8 bases at V and 2 bases at J, leaving 8 bases unmatched. The CDR3 bases are TGTGCCAGTCACCCGACAGGGACGAACTATGGCTACACCTTC. Its translation is CASHPTGTNYGYTF.

The chain uses TRBV5-1 and TRBJ1-1, with 7 bases lining up with TRBD1. The V gene end was trimmed by 4 bases and the J gene end by 1 base; junction bases not matched to a gene: 7. Germline assignment: CDR1 SGHRS and CDR2 YFSETQ. The CDR3 runs 15 residues. The CDR3 sequence: CASSPPGQPNTEAFF. The DNA of the CDR3 is TGCGCCAGCAGCCCGCCGGGACAGCCGAACACTGAAGCTTTCTTT.

This sequence joins TRBV28 and TRBJ1-3; tentative D call: TRBD1 (5 bases). The V gene lost 3 bases and the J gene lost 0 bases, with 9 bases spanning the gap. This CDR3 comprises 15 residues. Germline assignment: CDR1 MDHEN and CDR2 SYDVKM. The CDR3 DNA reads as TGTGCCAGCAGTTTTATGACAGACTCTGGAAACACCATATATTTT. Translation gives CASSFMTDSGNTIYF.

This sequence joins TRBV11-2 and TRBJ2-5, with 8 bases lining up with TRBD2. The CDR3 spans 16 residues. Germline-derived CDR1 and CDR2 are SGHAT and FQNNGV. V dropped 3 bases and J dropped 1; count of bases not matched to a gene: 7. CDR3 nucleotides: TGTGCCAGCAGCTTCGTACTAGCGGCTACCCAAGAGACCCAGTACTTC. Encoded protein: CASSFVLAATQETQYF.

V gene TRBV7-2 combines with J gene TRBJ1-5; 7 bases fit TRBD1. The CDR3 contains 13 residues. Germline values: CDR1 SGHTA, CDR2 FQGNSA. The ends lost 5 bases at V and 10 bases at J; junction bases unmatched: 8. The CDR3, as DNA: TGTGCCAGCAGCCGACAGGGATCAGGCCCCCAGCATTTT. It is translated as CASSRQGSGPQHF. Looking up the rest from reference TRBV7-2 and TRBJ1-5 gives the full variable domain: GAGVSQSPSNKVTEKGKDVELRCDPISGHTALYWYRQSLGQGLEFLIYFQGNSAPDKSGLPSDRFSAERTGGSVSTLTIQRTQQEDSAVYLCASSRQGSGPQHFGDGTRLSIL.

The chain employs TRBV27 and TRBJ2-1; D is unresolved. Germline values: CDR1 MNHEY, CDR2 SMNVEV (reference sequence). CDR3 length equals 13 residues. The V gene lost 2 bases and the J gene lost 8 bases, with 10 bases spanning the gap. CDR3 sequence (DNA): TGTGCCAGCAGTTTAGGCCTATGGGATGAGCAGTTCTTC. Translating gives CASSLGLWDEQFF.

The J gene is TRBJ1-2, the V gene TRBV6-1; 8 bases are a match to TRBD1. The germline gives CDR1 MNHNS, CDR2 SASEGT. The CDR3 spans 16 residues. The junction had 11 bases not matched to a gene; V was cut back by 2 bases and J by 6 bases. The CDR3 sequence: CASSERGGQGAHGYTF. The CDR3, as DNA: TGTGCCAGCAGTGAAAGGGGCGGGCAGGGGGCTCATGGCTACACCTTC.

The chain recombines TRBV5-1 with TRBJ2-6; 7 bases fit TRBD1. The CDR3 spans 19 residues. Germline CDR1 is SGHRS and CDR2 is YFSETQ. J was trimmed by 0 bases and V by 2 bases; bases with no gene match: 11. CDR3 nucleotides: TGCGCCAGCAGCTTAGAACCGGGACAGACAAACTCTGGGGCCAACGTCCTGACTTTC. This encodes CASSLEPGQTNSGANVLTF.

The V call is TRBV5-6, the J call TRBJ2-7; maybe TRBD2 (5 bases). The CDR3 is made up of 11 amino acids. Germline V gene sequence: CDR1 SGHDT, CDR2 YYEEEE. The germline V and J ends were trimmed by 3 bases and 9 bases, with 10 bases remaining between them. The CDR3 here is CASSSGFRQYF. The CDR3 DNA sequence: TGTGCCAGCAGCTCGGGATTTAGGCAGTACTTC.

DNA of the CDR3: TGTGCCAGCAAGGGGGCTCAGAGCTACGAGCAGTACTTC. Amino acid sequence: CASKGAQSYEQYF. The chain combines TRBV6-5 with TRBJ2-7; TRBD1 agrees at 7 bases. The CDR3 runs 13 residues. Trimming removed 7 bases from V and 3 bases from J; junction bases left unmatched: 6. The V gene's germline CDR1 is MNHEY and CDR2 SVGAGI.

V usage is TRBV19 and J usage is TRBJ2-3, with 11 bases lining up with TRBD2. The ends lost 4 bases at V and 0 bases at J; junction bases unmatched: 3. Germline CDR1 LNHDA, CDR2 SQIVND (reference sequence). The CDR3 runs 16 residues. CDR3 sequence: CASSTGTSGSTDTQYF. CDR3 in DNA: TGTGCCAGTAGTACGGGGACTAGCGGAAGCACAGATACGCAGTATTTT.

This clone showed up just once. The V and J genes are TRBV7-8 and TRBJ2-7; perhaps TRBD1 as D (5 bases). Germline CDR1 is SGHVS and CDR2 is FQNEAQ. The CDR3 extends over 13 amino acids. With 1 base removed from V and 9 bases from J, the gap between germline ends came to 13 bases. The CDR3 loop reads CASSLDPGRGQYF. The CDR3 bases are TGTGCCAGCAGCTTAGATCCAGGGCGCGGGCAGTACTTC.

The J gene is TRBJ2-3, the V gene TRBV2; 9 bases match TRBD2. Germline V CDR1 and CDR2: SNHLY, FYNNEI. The CDR3 covers 14 residues. V lost 7 bases and J lost 4; bases outside the gene matches: 6. CDR3 DNA: TGTGCCAGCAAGCGTAGCGGGAGCTCAGATACGCAGTATTTT. It codes for CASKRSGSSDTQYF.

The V call is TRBV7-8, the J call TRBJ2-5; a possible D gene is TRBD1 (5 bases). The J call may be faulty, since TRBJ2-7 better matches the DNA end. The germline V gene has CDR1 SGHVS and CDR2 FQNEAQ. The CDR3 length is 15 residues. The DNA for the CDR3 is TGTGCCAGCAGCTTAGAGCAGGGAATCTCCTACGAGCAGTACTTC. It encodes CASSLEQGISYEQYF.

The chain couples TRBV5-1 to TRBJ2-1; 9 positions match TRBD1. CDR1 is SGHRS and CDR2 is YFSETQ in the germline V gene. The junction had 7 bases not matched to a gene; V was cut back by 4 bases and J by 5 bases. CDR3 size: 15 residues. CDR3 protein: CASSRQGGIDNEQFF. The DNA of the CDR3 is TGCGCCAGCAGCCGACAGGGGGGAATTGACAATGAGCAGTTCTTC. Together with reference TRBV5-1 and TRBJ2-1, the CDR3 gives the full variable domain: KAGVTQTPRYLIKTRGQQVTLSCSPISGHRSVSWYQQTPGQGLQFLFEYFSETQRNKGNFPGRFSGRQFSNSRSEMNVSTLELGDSALYLCASSRQGGIDNEQFFGPGTRLTVL.